Listed here are 6 T cell receptor beta chains from one sample, sequenced in a study of blood T cell repertoires in COVID-19. TCRdb keeps only in-frame clones here, not all; method: immunoSEQ multiplex PCR. In the table there are about 430,000 clones, roughly 88% of which are singletons. The sample was PBMCs or T cells enriched from blood (not recorded which). Receptors were obtained from a woman aged 18-35 years who had been exposed to COVID-19.

The chain carries TRBV19 and TRBJ2-7; 7 nucleotides align to TRBD1. The CDR3 has 13 amino acids. In germline, CDR1 is LNHDA, CDR2 SQIVND (reference sequence). V trimming: 5 bases; J trimming: 6 bases; junction bases outside the gene matches: 7. CDR3 in amino acids: CASSGQGVFEQYF. Written as DNA, the CDR3 is TGTGCCAGTAGTGGGCAGGGGGTGTTCGAGCAGTACTTC. The whole variable domain, filled in from reference TRBV19 and TRBJ2-7, reads DGGITQSPKYLFRKEGQNVTLSCEQNLNHDAMYWYRQDPGQGLRLIYYSQIVNDFQKGDIAEGYSVSREKKESFPLTVTSAQKNPTAFYLCASSGQGVFEQYFGPGTRLTVT.

The chain has TRBV4-2 and TRBJ2-7; no reliable D call. Germline CDR1 LGHNA, CDR2 YNFKEQ. There are 14 residues in the CDR3. The V and J ends lost 0 bases and 5 bases respectively, with 11 bases between them. The CDR3, as DNA: TGTGCCAGCAGCCAAGATATAGAGTCCAACGAGCAGTACTTC. Its translation is CASSQDIESNEQYF.

V and J are TRBV30 and TRBJ2-7; 7 nucleotides agree with TRBD1. V shed 1 base, J shed 7 bases, and the junction held 13 bases outside the gene matches. This CDR3 contains 15 residues. Per germline, CDR1 GTSNPN and CDR2 SVGIG (reference sequence). The CDR3 spells CAWSASTGPTGEQYF. As DNA, the CDR3 is TGTGCCTGGAGTGCCTCGACAGGGCCTACGGGGGAGCAGTACTTC.

The table lists this clone with a few counts. The chain links TRBV7-2 to TRBJ1-3; no reliable D call. The CDR3 is 12 amino acids. Germline V gives CDR1 SGHTA, CDR2 FQGNSA. Trimming took off 3 bases at V and 4 bases at J, with 4 bases between the two ends. CDR3 loop: CASSFLGNTIYF. The CDR3 DNA reads as TGTGCCAGCAGCTTCCTCGGAAACACCATATATTTT.

CDR3 DNA sequence: TGTGCCAGCAGCCCCGGACAGGGGCATGGCTACACCTTC. As protein: CASSPGQGHGYTF. V and J are TRBV7-3 and TRBJ1-2; TRBD1 agrees at 9 bases. This CDR3 has 13 residues. The junction had 4 bases not matched to a gene; V was cut back by 5 bases and J by 6 bases. CDR1 SGHTA and CDR2 FQGTGA come from the germline V gene.

The chain combines TRBV7-2 with TRBJ2-7; D is possibly TRBD2 (6 bases). V was trimmed by 5 bases and J by 3 bases, leaving 11 bases between them. The CDR3 extends over 13 amino acids. Germline CDR1 reads SGHTA; CDR2 reads FQGNSA. CDR3 residues: CASSRTRDYEQYF. CDR3 nucleotides: TGTGCCAGCAGCCGGACGCGGGACTACGAGCAGTACTTC.